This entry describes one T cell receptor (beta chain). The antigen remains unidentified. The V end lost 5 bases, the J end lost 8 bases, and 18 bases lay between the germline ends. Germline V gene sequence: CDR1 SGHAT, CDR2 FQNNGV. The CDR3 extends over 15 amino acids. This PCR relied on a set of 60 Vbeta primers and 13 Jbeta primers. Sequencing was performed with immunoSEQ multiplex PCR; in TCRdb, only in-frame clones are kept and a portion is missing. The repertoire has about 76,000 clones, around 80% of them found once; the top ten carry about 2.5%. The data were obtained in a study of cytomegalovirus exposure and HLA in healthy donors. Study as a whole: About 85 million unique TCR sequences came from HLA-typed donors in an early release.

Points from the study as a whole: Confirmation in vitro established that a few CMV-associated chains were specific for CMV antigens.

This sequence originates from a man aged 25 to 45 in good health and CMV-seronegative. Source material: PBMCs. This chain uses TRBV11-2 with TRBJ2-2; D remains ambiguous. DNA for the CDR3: TGTGCCAGCAGCCAAGCCCTCACAGATCAGGGGGAGCTGTTTTTT. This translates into CASSQALTDQGELFF.